These T cell receptor beta chains were read from a single sample in a study of blood T cells in healthy people across ages. TCRdb reprocessed the 5' RACE reads with MiXCR, giving one entry per CDR3 protein. The sample lists about 1,400,000 distinct CDR3 sequences; 59% were seen once. The sample was blood. These receptors were taken from a man aged 18 to 29 in good health. Both conserved end residues are part of each CDR3. A D gene is named only where the DNA matches it firmly. Clone size is not always given. Where it is, it says once, few, many or a class for expanded clones.

V	J	D	size	DNA	CDR3
TRBV29-1	TRBJ2-5	-	-	TGCAGCGTTGATGTTCAGGTCCAAGAGACCCAGTACTTC	CSVDVQVQETQYF
TRBV20-1	TRBJ2-1	-	few	TGCAGTGCTAGAGATCGCGGGCAGAGCTCCTACAATGAGCAGTTCTTC	CSARDRGQSSYNEQFF
TRBV6-1	TRBJ2-3	TRBD2	-	TGTGCCAGCAGTGAAGTCCGGCTAGCGGCTAGCACAGATACGCAGTATTTT	CASSEVRLAASTDTQYF
TRBV27	TRBJ1-5	-	-	TGTGCCAGCAGTATTGCTTCACCGGGCTGGCCCCAGCATTTT	CASSIASPGWPQHF
TRBV7-2	TRBJ2-7	TRBD2	-	TGTGCCAGCAGCCCCGTTAGCGGGCAAGGCTACGAGCAGTACTTC	CASSPVSGQGYEQYF
TRBV7-2	TRBJ2-2	TRBD2	-	TGTGCCAGCAGCTTTCGAGCGGGGGGGCGTGGCGGGGAGCTGTTTTTT	CASSFRAGGRGGELFF
TRBV7-2	TRBJ2-1	-	once	TGTGCCAGCAGCTTAGTAACAGGTCCCAATGAGCAGTTCTTC	CASSLVTGPNEQFF
TRBV4-1	TRBJ2-7	TRBD1	-	TGCGCCAGCAGGCACCCCGACAGGGGCATCGACGAGCAGTACTTC	CASRHPDRGIDEQYF
TRBV12-3/TRBV12-4	TRBJ2-4	TRBD1	-	TGTGCCAGCAGTTTCTCGGACAGGTTGTACTTC	CASSFSDRLYF
TRBV20-1	TRBJ2-7	-	-	TGCAGTGCTTTAGAGCGGCCCTCCTACGAGCAGTACTTC	CSALERPSYEQYF
TRBV5-6	TRBJ2-4	-	-	TGTGCCAGCACCCCTTGGGGTTCCAAAAACATTCAGTACTTC	CASTPWGSKNIQYF
TRBV20-1	TRBJ2-7	-	-	TGCAGTGCTAGGGGTTCCGGAGGATACGAGCAGTACTTC	CSARGSGGYEQYF
TRBV2	TRBJ2-5	-	-	TGTGCCAGCAGGGTGGCGCCCCCGGAGACCCAGTACTTC	CASRVAPPETQYF
TRBV5-1	TRBJ1-2	-	-	TGCGCCAGCAGCCCCTCCCGGGCCCTATCCGGCTACACCTTC	CASSPSRALSGYTF
TRBV6-5	TRBJ1-5	-	-	TGTGCCAGCAGTCCCACACAGGGCGGTAATCAGCCCCAGCATTTT	CASSPTQGGNQPQHF
TRBV12-3/TRBV12-4	TRBJ1-1	-	few	TGTGCCAGCAGTTCGGACGCCGCGGTAGAAGCTTTCTTT	CASSSDAAVEAFF
TRBV13	TRBJ2-7	-	-	TGTGCCAGCAGCTTAACGACGGCCGGGACTGGTTTCTACGAGCAGTACTTC	CASSLTTAGTGFYEQYF
TRBV2	TRBJ2-3	TRBD2	-	TGTGCCAGCAGTATCCTAGCGGGGACTAGCACAGATACGCAGTATTTT	CASSILAGTSTDTQYF